This TCR beta chain was documented in a study of control samples from healthy donors and cancer patients. CDR3 length: 17 residues. Germline V gene data show CDR1 as SGHAT and CDR2 as FQNNGV. Trimming pared 0 bases from V and 5 bases from J, leaving 19 bases between. Sequencing used immunoSEQ multiplex PCR; TCRdb keeps in-frame clones, though not all of them. Among 75,000 to 100,000 clones listed, more than 90% were seen once. The sequencing sample was made of blood. The genes are TRBV11-2 and TRBJ2-5; D may be TRBD2 (6 bases). The TCR was taken from a human donor in good health. The donor label of this sample is uncertain. The CDR3 bases are TGTGCCAGCAGCTTAGATAGGGTCCGGGGGTATCTGGAGACCCAGTACTTC. It codes for CASSLDRVRGYLETQYF.